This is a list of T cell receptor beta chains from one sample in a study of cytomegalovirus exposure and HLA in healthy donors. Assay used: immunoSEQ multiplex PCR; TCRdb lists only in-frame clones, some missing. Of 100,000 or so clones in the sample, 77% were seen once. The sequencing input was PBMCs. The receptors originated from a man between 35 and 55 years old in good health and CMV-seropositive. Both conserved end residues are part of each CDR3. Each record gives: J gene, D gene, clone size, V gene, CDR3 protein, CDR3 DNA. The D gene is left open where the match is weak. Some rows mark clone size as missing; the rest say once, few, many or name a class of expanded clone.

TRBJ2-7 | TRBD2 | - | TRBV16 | CASSPLAGSYEQYF | TGTGCCAGCAGCCCGCTAGCGGGGTCCTACGAGCAGTACTTC
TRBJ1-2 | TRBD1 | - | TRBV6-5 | CASSYRQGENGYTF | TGTGCCAGCAGTTACCGACAGGGTGAGAATGGCTACACCTTC
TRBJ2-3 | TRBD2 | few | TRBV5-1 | CASRSGTSGDTDTQYF | TGCGCCAGCAGGTCGGGGACTAGCGGGGACACAGATACGCAGTATTTT
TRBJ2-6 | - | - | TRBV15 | CATSRESNSGANVLTF | TGTGCCACCAGCAGGGAGTCAAACTCTGGGGCCAACGTCCTGACTTTC
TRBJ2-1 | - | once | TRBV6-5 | CASSLTGFSYNEQFF | TGTGCCAGCAGCCTAACAGGGTTCTCCTACAATGAGCAGTTCTTC
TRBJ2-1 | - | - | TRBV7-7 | CASSPAGRSSYNEQFF | TGTGCTAGCAGCCCAGCCGGCCGGAGCTCCTACAATGAGCAGTTCTTC
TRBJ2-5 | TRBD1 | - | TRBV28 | CASSTSQTGARETQYF | TGTGCCAGCAGTACGTCCCAGACAGGGGCACGAGAGACCCAGTACTTC
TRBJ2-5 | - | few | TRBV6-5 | CASSYPGGETQYF | TGTGCCAGCAGTTACCCGGGTGGGGAGACCCAGTACTTC
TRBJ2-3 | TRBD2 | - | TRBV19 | CASMGPSGGPLGDTQYF | TGTGCCAGTATGGGGCCTAGCGGGGGCCCTCTGGGAGATACGCAGTATTTT
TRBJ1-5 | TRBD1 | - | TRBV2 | CASRAQGAGNQPQHF | TGTGCCAGCAGAGCACAGGGGGCGGGCAATCAGCCCCAGCATTTT
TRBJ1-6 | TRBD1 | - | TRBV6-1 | CASSYLDRALPLHF | TGTGCCAGCAGTTATCTAGACAGGGCCTTGCCCCTCCACTTT
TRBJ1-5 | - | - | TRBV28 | CASRGQLSNQPQHF | TGTGCCAGCAGAGGACAGCTTAGCAATCAGCCCCAGCATTTT
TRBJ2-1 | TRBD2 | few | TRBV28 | CASSSSGGAWNEQFF | TGTGCCAGCAGTTCAAGCGGGGGGGCTTGGAATGAGCAGTTCTTC
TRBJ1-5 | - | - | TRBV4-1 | CASSQEGQRIQPQHF | TGCGCCAGCAGCCAAGAAGGACAGCGGATTCAGCCCCAGCATTTT
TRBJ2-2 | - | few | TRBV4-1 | CASSQVDTAGELFF | TGCGCCAGCAGCCAAGTAGACACCGCCGGGGAGCTGTTTTTT
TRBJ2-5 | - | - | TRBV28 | CASRGGWTETQYF | TGTGCCAGCAGAGGGGGATGGACAGAGACCCAGTACTTC
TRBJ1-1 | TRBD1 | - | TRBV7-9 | CASSLGTGRNTEAFF | TGTGCCAGCAGCTTGGGGACAGGAAGGAACACTGAAGCTTTCTTT
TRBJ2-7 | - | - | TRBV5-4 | CASSPITGYEQYF | TGTGCCAGCAGCCCAATCACAGGGTACGAGCAGTACTTC
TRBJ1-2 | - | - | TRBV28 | CAIGGLANYGYTF | TGTGCCATAGGGGGACTAGCTAACTATGGCTACACCTTC
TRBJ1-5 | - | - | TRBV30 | CAWNQGINQPQHF | TGTGCCTGGAACCAGGGGATTAATCAGCCCCAGCATTTT
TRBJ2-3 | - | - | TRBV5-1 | CASSGGTPDDTQYF | TGCGCCAGCAGCGGGGGCACCCCGGACGATACGCAGTATTTT
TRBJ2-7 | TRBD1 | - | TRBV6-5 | CASRRQGARSYEQYF | TGTGCCAGCAGAAGACAGGGGGCGCGTTCCTACGAGCAGTACTTC
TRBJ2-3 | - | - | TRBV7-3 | CASSLNRVDTQYF | TGTGCCAGCAGCTTAAATCGGGTGGATACGCAGTATTTT
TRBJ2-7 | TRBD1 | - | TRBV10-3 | CAISELGTGTYEQYF | TGTGCCATCAGTGAGCTGGGGACAGGGACCTACGAGCAGTACTTC
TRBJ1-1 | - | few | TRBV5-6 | CASRVRGGNTEAFF | TGTGCCAGCAGAGTTCGAGGGGGGAACACTGAAGCTTTCTTT
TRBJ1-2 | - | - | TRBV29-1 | CSVGTDTF | TGCAGCGTTGGGACAGACACCTTC
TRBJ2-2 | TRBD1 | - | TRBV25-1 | CASSEVLVRQGGTGELFF | TGTGCCAGCAGTGAAGTCTTAGTGAGACAGGGGGGAACCGGGGAGCTGTTTTTT
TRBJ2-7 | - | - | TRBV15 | CATSRGGVAEQYF | TGTGCCACCAGCAGAGGGGGGGTTGCCGAGCAGTACTTC
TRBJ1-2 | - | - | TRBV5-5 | CASSSGGGYGYTF | TGTGCCAGCAGCTCGGGGGGCGGCTATGGCTACACCTTC
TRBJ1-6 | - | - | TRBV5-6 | CASGSGDLRNSPLHF | TGTGCCAGCGGGTCGGGAGACTTGCGAAATTCACCCCTCCACTTT
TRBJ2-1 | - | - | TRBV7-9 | CASSLSMSVTSYNEQFF | TGTGCCAGCAGCTTATCGATGAGCGTCACGTCCTACAATGAGCAGTTCTTC
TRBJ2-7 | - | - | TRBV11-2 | CASSPETAEQYF | TGTGCCAGCAGCCCGGAGACGGCCGAGCAGTACTTC
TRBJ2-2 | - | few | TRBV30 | CAWSVQGIGPGELFF | TGTGCCTGGAGTGTACAGGGAATCGGGCCCGGGGAGCTGTTTTTT
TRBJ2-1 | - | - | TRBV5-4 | CASSLEGGPSYNEQFF | TGTGCCAGCAGCTTGGAGGGGGGGCCGTCCTACAATGAGCAGTTCTTC
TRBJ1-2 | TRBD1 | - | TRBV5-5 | CASSLVTGARNGYTF | TGTGCCAGCAGCTTGGTTACAGGGGCGAGGAACGGCTACACCTTC
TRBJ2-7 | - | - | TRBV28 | CASKPTGRYEQYF | TGTGCCAGCAAACCCACAGGGCGCTACGAGCAGTACTTC
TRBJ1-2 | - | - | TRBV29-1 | CSAITDNYGYTF | TGCAGCGCCATTACAGATAACTATGGCTACACCTTC
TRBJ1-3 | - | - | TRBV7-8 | CASSLFGDSGNTIYF | TGTGCCAGCAGCTTATTCGGGGACTCTGGAAACACCATATATTTT
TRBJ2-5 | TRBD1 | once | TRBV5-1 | CASRAQPGQGLETQYF | TGCGCCAGCAGAGCCCAACCGGGACAGGGGCTGGAGACCCAGTACTTC
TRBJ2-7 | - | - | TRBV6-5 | CASRFSREKLKQYF | TGTGCCAGCAGATTTTCCCGGGAGAAACTAAAGCAGTACTTC